This TCR beta chain was recovered during a study of T cell changes during pregnancy in multiple sclerosis. This CDR3 has 17 amino acids. Germline V CDR1 and CDR2: LGHNA, YSLEER. V lost 0 bases and J 3 bases, leaving 17 bases between the germline ends. TCRdb's table, derived via immunoSEQ multiplex PCR, lists solely in-frame clones and lacks some. The repertoire holds 58,000 or so clones, 92% seen once, with around 2.5% in the top ten. The sample consisted of peripheral blood, taken in the first trimester of pregnancy. The rearrangement joins TRBV4-3 to TRBJ1-2, with D perhaps matching TRBD1 (5 bases). This clonotype originated in a female donor with multiple sclerosis, enrolled in a pregnancy study. The CDR3 reads CASSQEQGIGLDYGYTF. Written as DNA, the CDR3 is TGCGCCAGCAGCCAAGAGCAGGGTATAGGCTTAGACTATGGCTACACCTTC.